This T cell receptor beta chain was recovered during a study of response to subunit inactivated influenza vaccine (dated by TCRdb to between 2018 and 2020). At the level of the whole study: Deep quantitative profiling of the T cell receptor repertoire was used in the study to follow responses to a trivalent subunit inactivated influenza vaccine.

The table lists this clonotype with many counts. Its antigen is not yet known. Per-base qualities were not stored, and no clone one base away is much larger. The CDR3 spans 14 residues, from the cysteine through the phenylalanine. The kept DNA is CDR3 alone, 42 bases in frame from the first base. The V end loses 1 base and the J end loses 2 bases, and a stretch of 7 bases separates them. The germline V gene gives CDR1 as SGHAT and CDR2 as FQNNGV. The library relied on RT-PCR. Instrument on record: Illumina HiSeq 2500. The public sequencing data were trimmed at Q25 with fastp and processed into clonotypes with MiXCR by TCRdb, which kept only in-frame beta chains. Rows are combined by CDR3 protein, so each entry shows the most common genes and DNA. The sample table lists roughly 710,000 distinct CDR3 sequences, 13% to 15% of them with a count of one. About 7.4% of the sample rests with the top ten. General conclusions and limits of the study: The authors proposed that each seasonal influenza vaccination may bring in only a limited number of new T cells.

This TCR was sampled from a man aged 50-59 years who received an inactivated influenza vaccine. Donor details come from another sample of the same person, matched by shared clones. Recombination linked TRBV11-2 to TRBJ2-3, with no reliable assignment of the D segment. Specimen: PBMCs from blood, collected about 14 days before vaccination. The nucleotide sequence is TGTGCCAGCAGCTTAGTGGGGATCACAGATACGCAGTATTTT. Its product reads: CASSLVGITDTQYF.